This record covers a single T cell receptor (beta chain). Its target is unknown. The data were obtained in a study of OX40 agonist ivuxolimab in advanced cancers. On the study more broadly: Ivuxolimab doses were 0.01, 0.1, 0.3, 1.5, 3 or 10 mg/kg every 2 weeks. The study's findings and limits: With doses of 0.1-3.0 mg/kg, partial responders showed among the lowest clonal expansion. Normalized expansion of T-cell clones was also low for some nonresponders.

Sequencing was performed with immunoSEQ multiplex PCR; in TCRdb, only in-frame clones are kept and a portion is missing. The data contain approximately 79,000 clones, roughly 94% of them singletons. Trimming left V 6 bases short and J 9 bases short, with 22 bases between. CDR3 size: 15 residues. Germline V gene sequence: CDR1 SGHKS, CDR2 YYEKEE (reference sequence). The source was CD4+ or CD8+ T cells sorted from blood, collected in a trial of the OX40 agonist ivuxolimab. V and J are TRBV5-5 and TRBJ1-5; perhaps TRBD1 as D (5 bases). The receptor was isolated from an adult with an advanced solid tumor such as melanoma, head and neck, liver or kidney cancer. The CDR3 reads CASTADSIQIMPQHF. The DNA for the CDR3 is TGTGCCAGCACCGCCGACAGCATCCAAATTATGCCCCAGCATTTT.